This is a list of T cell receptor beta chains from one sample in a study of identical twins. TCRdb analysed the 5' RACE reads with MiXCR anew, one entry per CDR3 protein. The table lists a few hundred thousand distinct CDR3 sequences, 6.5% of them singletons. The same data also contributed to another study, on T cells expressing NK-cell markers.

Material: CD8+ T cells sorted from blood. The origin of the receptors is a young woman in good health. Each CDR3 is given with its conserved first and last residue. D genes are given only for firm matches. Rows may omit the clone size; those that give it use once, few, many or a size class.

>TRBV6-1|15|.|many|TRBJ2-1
TGTGCCAGCAGACCAGACTTTCTACTCTACAATGAGCAGTTCTTC
CASRPDFLLYNEQFF
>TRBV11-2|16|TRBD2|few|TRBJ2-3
TGTGCCAGCAGCTTAGGTAGCGGGAGGGCCACAGATACGCAGTATTTT
CASSLGSGRATDTQYF
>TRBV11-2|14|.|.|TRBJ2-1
TGTGCCAGCAGGCATGAGGGCGCAGACAATGAGCAGTTCTTC
CASRHEGADNEQFF
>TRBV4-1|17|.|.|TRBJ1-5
TGCGCCAGCAGCCAAGAACACGGGGTTCGGGGCAATCAGCCCCAGCATTTT
CASSQEHGVRGNQPQHF
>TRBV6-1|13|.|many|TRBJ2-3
TGTGCCAGCAGAGAGGGACTCACAGATACGCAGTATTTT
CASREGLTDTQYF
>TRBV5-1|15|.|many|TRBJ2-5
TGCGCCAGCAGCCGGCGGGACAGCCTCAAAGAGACCCAGTACTTC
CASSRRDSLKETQYF
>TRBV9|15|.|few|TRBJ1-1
TGTGCCAGCAGCGAGACAGGCCTTGTGAACACTGAAGCTTTCTTT
CASSETGLVNTEAFF
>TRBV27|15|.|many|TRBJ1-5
TGTGCCAGCAGTTCCAACCCACAGGGCGATCAGCCCCAGCATTTT
CASSSNPQGDQPQHF
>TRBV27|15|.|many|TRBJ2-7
TGTGCCAGCAGTTTAAGGGGCAAGAGCTCCTACGAGCAGTACTTC
CASSLRGKSSYEQYF
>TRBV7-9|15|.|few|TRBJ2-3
TGTGCCAGCAGCTTTAAGCGTCGACGGACAGATACGCAGTATTTT
CASSFKRRRTDTQYF
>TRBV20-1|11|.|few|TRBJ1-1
TGCAGTGCCAAGAGCACACACGAAGCTTTCTTT
CSAKSTHEAFF
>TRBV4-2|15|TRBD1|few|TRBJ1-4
TGTGCCAGCAGCCAATCCCAGGGGGCTTCTGAAAAACTGTTTTTT
CASSQSQGASEKLFF
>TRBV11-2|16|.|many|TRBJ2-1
TGTGCCAGCCAACTCGGCCCTGGGAGCTCCTACAATGAGCAGTTCTTC
CASQLGPGSSYNEQFF
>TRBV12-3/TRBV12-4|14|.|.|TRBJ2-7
TGTGCCAGCAGTTTTTGGGGCAGCTCCTACGAGCAGTACTTC
CASSFWGSSYEQYF
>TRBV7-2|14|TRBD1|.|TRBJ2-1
TGTGCCAGCAGTCTTGGACAGGGTCGGAATGAGCAGTTCTTC
CASSLGQGRNEQFF
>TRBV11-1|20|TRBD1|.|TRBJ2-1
TGTGCCAGCAGCCAGACAGGGACGGTAGCTGGAGTTTGGGGCTACAATGAGCAGTTCTTC
CASSQTGTVAGVWGYNEQFF
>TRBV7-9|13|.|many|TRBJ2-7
TGTGCCAGCAGCTTATTGGAGCGCTACGAGCAGTACTTC
CASSLLERYEQYF
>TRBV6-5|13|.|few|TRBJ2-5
TGTGCCAGCAGTTGGGGGTACCAAGAGACCCAGTACTTC
CASSWGYQETQYF
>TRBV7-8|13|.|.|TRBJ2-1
TGTGCCAGCAGCCCGGACTGGAACAATGAGCAGTTCTTC
CASSPDWNNEQFF
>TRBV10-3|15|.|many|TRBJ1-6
TGTGCCATCAGTGAAGGGGCCCCCTATAATTCACCCCTCCACTTT
CAISEGAPYNSPLHF
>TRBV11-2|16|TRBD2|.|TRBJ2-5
TGTGCCAGCAGCTTAAATAGCGGGAGGGCCGGGGAGACCCAGTACTTC
CASSLNSGRAGETQYF
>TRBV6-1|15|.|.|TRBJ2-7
TGTGCCAGCAGTGAAAGAGGACTGAGCTCCTACGAGCAGTACTTC
CASSERGLSSYEQYF
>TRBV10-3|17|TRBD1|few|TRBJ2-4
TGTGCCACTCAAGGGTGGGGGGACAGGGGGGACAAAAACATTCAGTACTTC
CATQGWGDRGDKNIQYF
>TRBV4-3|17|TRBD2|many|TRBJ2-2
TGCGCCAGCAGCCAATGGGGAGGGACCGCGAACACCGGGGAGCTGTTTTTT
CASSQWGGTANTGELFF
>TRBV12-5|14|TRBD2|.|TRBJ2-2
TGTGCTAGTGGTTTTGGCGGGAGAACCGGGGAGCTGTTTTTT
CASGFGGRTGELFF
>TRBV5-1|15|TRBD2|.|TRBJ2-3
TGCGCCAGCAGCTTGTTAGGACTAGCTGGAGATACGCAGTATTTT
CASSLLGLAGDTQYF
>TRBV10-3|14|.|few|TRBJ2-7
TGTGCCATCAGTGGGACTGGTAAGGGGTATGAGCAGTACTTC
CAISGTGKGYEQYF
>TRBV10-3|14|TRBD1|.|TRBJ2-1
TGTGCCATCAGACCGGGACAGGGGGCAGATGAGCAGTTCTTC
CAIRPGQGADEQFF
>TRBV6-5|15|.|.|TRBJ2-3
TGTGCCAGCAGTTACTCTAGCGGAAGCACAGATACGCAGTATTTT
CASSYSSGSTDTQYF
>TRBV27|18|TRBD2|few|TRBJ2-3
TGTGCCAGCAGTCCCCTCGCTAGCGGGGTTACTAGCACAGATACGCAGTATTTT
CASSPLASGVTSTDTQYF
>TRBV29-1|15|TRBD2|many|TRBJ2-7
TGCAGCGTTGGGACTAGCGGGGGCATAGACTACGAGCAGTACTTC
CSVGTSGGIDYEQYF
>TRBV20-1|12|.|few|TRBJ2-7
TGCAGTGCCATCCAGGGTCGGAGCGAGCAGTACTTC
CSAIQGRSEQYF
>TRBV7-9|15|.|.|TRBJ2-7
TGTGCCAGCAGCTTAGTCGACAGGATTCCCTACGAGCAGTACTTC
CASSLVDRIPYEQYF
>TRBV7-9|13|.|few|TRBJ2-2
TGTGCCAGCAGCCCACGGTCCTCCGGGGAGCTGTTTTTT
CASSPRSSGELFF
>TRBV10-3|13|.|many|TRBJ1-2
TGTGCCATCAGTGAAGAGAGCATCTATGGCTACACCTTC
CAISEESIYGYTF
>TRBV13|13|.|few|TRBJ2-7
TGTGCCAGCAGAGGGGGAGAATCGGCCGAGCAGTACTTC
CASRGGESAEQYF
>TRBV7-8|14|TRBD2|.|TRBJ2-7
TGTGCCAGCAGCTTAGCGGGACTAGCGGACGAGCAGTACTTC
CASSLAGLADEQYF
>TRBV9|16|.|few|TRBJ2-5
TGTGCCAGCAGCGTAGCAGTGGGAGACCGCCAAGAGACCCAGTACTTC
CASSVAVGDRQETQYF
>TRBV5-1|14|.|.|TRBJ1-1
TGCGCCGGTAGGACAGACATGATGAACACTGAAGCTTTCTTT
CAGRTDMMNTEAFF
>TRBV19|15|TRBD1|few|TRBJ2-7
TGTGCCAGTAGTCCAGGGGACAGGGAGAATTACGAGCAGTACTTC
CASSPGDRENYEQYF
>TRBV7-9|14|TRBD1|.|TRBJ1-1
TGTGCCAGCAGCTTAGCCCAGGGGGACACTGAAGCTTTCTTT
CASSLAQGDTEAFF